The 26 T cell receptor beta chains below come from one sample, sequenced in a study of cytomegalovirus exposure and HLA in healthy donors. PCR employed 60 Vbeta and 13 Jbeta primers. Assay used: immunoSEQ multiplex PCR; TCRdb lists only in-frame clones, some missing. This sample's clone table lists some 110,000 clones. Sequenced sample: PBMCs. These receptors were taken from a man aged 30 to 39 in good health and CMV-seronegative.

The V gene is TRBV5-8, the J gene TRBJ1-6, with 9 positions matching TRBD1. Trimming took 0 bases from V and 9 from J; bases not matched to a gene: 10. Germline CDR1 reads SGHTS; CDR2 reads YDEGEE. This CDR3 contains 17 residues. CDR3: CASSLAGPGTGSSPLHF. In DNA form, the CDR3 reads TGTGCCAGCAGCTTGGCGGGCCCCGGGACAGGGAGTTCACCCCTCCACTTT. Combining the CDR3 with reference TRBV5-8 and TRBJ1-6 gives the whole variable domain EAGVTQSPTHLIKTRGQQATLRCSPISGHTSVYWYQQALGLGLQFLLWYDEGEERNRGNFPPRFSGRQFPNYSSELNVNALELEDSALYLCASSLAGPGTGSSPLHFGNGTRLTVT.

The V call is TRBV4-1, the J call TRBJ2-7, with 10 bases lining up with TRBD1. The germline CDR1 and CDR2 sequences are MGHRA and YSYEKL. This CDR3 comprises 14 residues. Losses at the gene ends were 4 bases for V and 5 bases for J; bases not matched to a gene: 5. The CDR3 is CASSRDRGADEQYF. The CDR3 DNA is TGCGCCAGCAGCCGGGACAGGGGCGCGGACGAGCAGTACTTC.

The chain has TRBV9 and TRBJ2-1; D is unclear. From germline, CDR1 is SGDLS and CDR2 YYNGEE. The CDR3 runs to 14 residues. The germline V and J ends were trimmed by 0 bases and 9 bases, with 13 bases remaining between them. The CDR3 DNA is TGTGCCAGCAGCGTAGGGAGTATCTGGAGTGAGCAGTTCTTC. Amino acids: CASSVGSIWSEQFF.

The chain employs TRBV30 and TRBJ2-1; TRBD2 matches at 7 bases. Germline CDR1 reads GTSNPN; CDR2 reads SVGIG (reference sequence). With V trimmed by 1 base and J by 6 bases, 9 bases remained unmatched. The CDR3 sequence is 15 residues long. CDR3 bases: TGTGCCTGGAGTGCCTTGACGGGACTAATCAATGAGCAGTTCTTC. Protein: CAWSALTGLINEQFF.

Written as DNA, the CDR3 is TGTGCCAGCAGCTTAGAACTAGCGGATGTCGAGCAGTACTTC. Translation gives CASSLELADVEQYF. The V and J genes are TRBV7-2 and TRBJ2-7; TRBD2 aligns across 8 bases. Losses at the gene ends were 1 base for V and 6 bases for J; bases not matched to a gene: 5. Germline values: CDR1 SGHTA, CDR2 FQGNSA. The CDR3 has 14 residues.

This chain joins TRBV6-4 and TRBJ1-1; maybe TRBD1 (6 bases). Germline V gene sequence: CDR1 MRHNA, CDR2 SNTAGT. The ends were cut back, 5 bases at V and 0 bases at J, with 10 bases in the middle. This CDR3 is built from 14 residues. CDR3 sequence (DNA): TGTGCCAGCAGTCCAGACAGGATGAACACTGAAGCTTTCTTT. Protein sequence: CASSPDRMNTEAFF.

The CDR3 nucleotides read TGTGCCAGCAGTCGGACAGGGGGCAATCAGCCCCAGCATTTT. Protein sequence: CASSRTGGNQPQHF. This chain joins TRBV6-1 and TRBJ1-5; TRBD1 matches 9 bases. V lost 5 bases and J lost 2; bases outside the gene matches: 1. The CDR3 runs to 14 residues. Germline CDR1 reads MNHNS; CDR2 reads SASEGT.

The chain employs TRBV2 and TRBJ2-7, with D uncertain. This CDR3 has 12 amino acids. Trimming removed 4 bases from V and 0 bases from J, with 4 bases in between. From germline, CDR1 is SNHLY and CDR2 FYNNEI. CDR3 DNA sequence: TGTGCCAGCAGTGCCAGCTCCTACGAGCAGTACTTC. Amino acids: CASSASSYEQYF.

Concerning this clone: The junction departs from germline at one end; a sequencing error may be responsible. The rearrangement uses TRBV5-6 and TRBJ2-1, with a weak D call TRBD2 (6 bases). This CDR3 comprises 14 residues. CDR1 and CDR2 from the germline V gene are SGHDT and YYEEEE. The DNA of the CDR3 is TGTGCCAGCAGCCAAGGGGCGGGAAACAATGAGCGGTTCTTC. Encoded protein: CASSQGAGNNERFF.

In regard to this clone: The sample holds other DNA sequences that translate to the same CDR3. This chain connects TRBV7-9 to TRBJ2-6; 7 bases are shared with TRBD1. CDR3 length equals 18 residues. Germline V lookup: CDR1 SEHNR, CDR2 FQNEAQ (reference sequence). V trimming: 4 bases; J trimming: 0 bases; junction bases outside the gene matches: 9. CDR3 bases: TGTGCCAGCAGCTCGCCGGGACAGTCCTACTCTGGGGCCAACGTCCTGACTTTC. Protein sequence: CASSSPGQSYSGANVLTF.

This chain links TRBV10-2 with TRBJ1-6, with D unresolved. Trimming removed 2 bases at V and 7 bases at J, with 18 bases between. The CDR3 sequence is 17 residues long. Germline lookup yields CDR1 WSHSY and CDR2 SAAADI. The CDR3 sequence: CASSETPSGVRNSPLHF. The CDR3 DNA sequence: TGCGCCAGCAGTGAGACACCCTCCGGGGTCAGGAATTCACCCCTCCACTTT.

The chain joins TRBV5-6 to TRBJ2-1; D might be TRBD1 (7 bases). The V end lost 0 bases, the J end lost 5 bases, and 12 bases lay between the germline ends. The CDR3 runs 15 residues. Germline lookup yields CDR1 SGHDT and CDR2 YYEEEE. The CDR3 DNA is TGTGCCAGCAGCTTGGGGCAGGGGGGTCACAATGAGCAGTTCTTC. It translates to CASSLGQGGHNEQFF.

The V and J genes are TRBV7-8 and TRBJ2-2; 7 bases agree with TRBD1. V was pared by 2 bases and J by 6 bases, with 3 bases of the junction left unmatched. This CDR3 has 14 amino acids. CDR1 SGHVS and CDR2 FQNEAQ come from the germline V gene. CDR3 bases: TGTGCCAGCAGCTTATTGCAGGGGGCCGGGGAGCTGTTTTTT. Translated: CASSLLQGAGELFF. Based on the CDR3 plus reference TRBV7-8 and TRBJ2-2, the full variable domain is GAGVSQSPRYKVAKRGQDVALRCDPISGHVSLFWYQQALGQGPEFLTYFQNEAQLDKSGLPSDRFFAERPEGSVSTLKIQRTQQEDSAVYLCASSLLQGAGELFFGEGSRLTVL.

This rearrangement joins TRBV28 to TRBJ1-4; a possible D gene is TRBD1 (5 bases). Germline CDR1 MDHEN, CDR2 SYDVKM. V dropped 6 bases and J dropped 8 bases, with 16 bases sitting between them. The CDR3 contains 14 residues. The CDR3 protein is CASSLDSLEEKLFF. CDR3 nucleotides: TGTGCCAGCAGCCTCGACAGTTTGGAGGAAAAACTGTTTTTT.

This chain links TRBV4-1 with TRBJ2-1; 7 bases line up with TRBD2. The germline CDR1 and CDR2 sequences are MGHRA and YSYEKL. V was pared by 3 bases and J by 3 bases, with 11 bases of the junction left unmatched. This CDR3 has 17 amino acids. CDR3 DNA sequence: TGCGCCAGCAGCCAGGGCTCCGGGACTACCTACTACAATGAGCAGTTCTTC. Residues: CASSQGSGTTYYNEQFF.

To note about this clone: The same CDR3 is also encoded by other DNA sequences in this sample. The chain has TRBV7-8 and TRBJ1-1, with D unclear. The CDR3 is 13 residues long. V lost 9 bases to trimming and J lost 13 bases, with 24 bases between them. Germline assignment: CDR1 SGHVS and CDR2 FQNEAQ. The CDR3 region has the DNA TGTGCCAGTAGCCCCGTCGTAGGTTCAGCGGGTTTCTTT. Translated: CASSPVVGSAGFF.

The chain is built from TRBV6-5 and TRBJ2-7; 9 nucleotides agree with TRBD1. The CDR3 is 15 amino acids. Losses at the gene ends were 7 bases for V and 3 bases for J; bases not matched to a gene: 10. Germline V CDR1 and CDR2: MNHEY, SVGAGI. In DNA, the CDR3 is TGTGCCAGCACCGTATTCGGGACAGGGCACTACGAGCAGTACTTC. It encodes CASTVFGTGHYEQYF.

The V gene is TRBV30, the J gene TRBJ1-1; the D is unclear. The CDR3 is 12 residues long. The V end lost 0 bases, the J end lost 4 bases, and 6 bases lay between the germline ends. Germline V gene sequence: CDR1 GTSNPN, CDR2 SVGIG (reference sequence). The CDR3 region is CAWSVSGTEAFF. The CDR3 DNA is TGTGCCTGGAGTGTATCGGGCACTGAAGCTTTCTTT. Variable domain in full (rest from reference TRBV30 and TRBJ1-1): SQTIHQWPATLVQPVGSPLSLECTVEGTSNPNLYWYRQAAGRGLQLLFYSVGIGQISSEVPQNLSASRPQDRQFILSSKKLLLSDSGFYLCAWSVSGTEAFFGQGTRLTVV.

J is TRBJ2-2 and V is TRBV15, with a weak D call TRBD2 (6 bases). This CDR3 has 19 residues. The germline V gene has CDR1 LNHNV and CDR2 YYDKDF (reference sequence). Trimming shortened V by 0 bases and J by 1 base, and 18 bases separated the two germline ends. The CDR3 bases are TGTGCCACCAGCAGAGAAGTGCCGCGTTCGCGGGAGAACACCGGGGAGCTGTTTTTT. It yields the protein CATSREVPRSRENTGELFF.

This CDR3 reads CASSTGQVADTQYF. In DNA form, the CDR3 reads TGTGCCAGTAGTACAGGACAGGTTGCAGATACGCAGTATTTT. V gene TRBV19 combines with J gene TRBJ2-3, with 7 bases that match TRBD1. V lost 4 bases to trimming and J lost 4 bases; unmatched junction nucleotides: 5. CDR1 LNHDA and CDR2 SQIVND come from the germline V gene (reference sequence). The CDR3 totals 14 residues.

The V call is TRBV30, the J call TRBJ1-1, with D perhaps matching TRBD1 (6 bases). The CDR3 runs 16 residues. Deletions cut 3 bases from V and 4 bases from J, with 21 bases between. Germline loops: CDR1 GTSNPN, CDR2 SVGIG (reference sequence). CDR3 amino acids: CAWRPRGPRVSTEAFF. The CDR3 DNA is TGTGCCTGGAGGCCCAGGGGACCGAGGGTCAGCACTGAAGCTTTCTTT.

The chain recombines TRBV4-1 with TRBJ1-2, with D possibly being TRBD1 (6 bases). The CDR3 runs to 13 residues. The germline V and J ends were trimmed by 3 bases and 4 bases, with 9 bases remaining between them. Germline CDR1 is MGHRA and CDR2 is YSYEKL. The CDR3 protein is CASSQDSLYGYTF. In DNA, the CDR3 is TGCGCCAGCAGCCAGGACAGCCTCTATGGCTACACCTTC.

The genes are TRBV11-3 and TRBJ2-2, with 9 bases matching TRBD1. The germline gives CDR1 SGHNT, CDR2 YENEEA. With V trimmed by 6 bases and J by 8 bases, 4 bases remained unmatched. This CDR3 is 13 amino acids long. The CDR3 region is CASRTGGIGELFF. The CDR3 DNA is TGTGCCAGCAGAACAGGGGGCATAGGGGAGCTGTTTTTT.

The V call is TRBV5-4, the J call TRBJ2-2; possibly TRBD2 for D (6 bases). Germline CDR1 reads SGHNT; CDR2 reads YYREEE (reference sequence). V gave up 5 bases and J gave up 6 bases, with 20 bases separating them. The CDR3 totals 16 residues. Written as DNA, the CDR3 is TGTGCCAGCAGTTCTCTGCCGGCCGGGAGTTCCGGGGAGCTGTTTTTT. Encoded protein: CASSSLPAGSSGELFF.

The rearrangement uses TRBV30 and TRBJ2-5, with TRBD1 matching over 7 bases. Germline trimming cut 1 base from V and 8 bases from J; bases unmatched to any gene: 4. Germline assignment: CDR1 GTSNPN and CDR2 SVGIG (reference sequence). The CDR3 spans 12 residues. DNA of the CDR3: TGTGCCTGGAGTGCGGGGACAGTAACCCAGTACTTC. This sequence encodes CAWSAGTVTQYF.

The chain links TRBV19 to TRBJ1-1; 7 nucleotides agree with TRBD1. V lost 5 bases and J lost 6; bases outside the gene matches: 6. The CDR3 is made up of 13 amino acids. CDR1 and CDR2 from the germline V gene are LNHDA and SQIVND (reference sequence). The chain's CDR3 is CASSLDRDAEAFF. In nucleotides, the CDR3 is TGTGCCAGTAGTCTCGACAGGGATGCTGAAGCTTTCTTT.